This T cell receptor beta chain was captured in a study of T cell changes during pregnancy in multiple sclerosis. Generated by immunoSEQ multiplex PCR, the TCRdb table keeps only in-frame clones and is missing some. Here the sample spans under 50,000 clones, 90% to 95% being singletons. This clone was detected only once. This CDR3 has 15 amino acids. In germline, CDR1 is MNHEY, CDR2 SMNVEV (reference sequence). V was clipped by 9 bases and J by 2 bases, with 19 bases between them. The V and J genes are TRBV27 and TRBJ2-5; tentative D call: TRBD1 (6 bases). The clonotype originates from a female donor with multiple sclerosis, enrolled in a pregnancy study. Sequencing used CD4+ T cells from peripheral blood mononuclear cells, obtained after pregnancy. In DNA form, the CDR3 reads TGTGCCAGGACCCTCACCTGGGACATACAAGAGACCCAGTACTTC. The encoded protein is CARTLTWDIQETQYF.